The 20 T cell receptor beta chains presented below share a single source sample, sequenced in a study of T cell responses to AZD1222 COVID-19 vaccine. Some clones are missing from TCRdb's copy, which holds only in-frame ones; the method was immunoSEQ multiplex PCR. The repertoire consists of about 140,000 clones, with about 90% occurring once and the leading ten covering 7.5%. This specimen was peripheral blood, taken 28 days after the second dose of the MenACWY control vaccine. The receptors come from an adult who received the MenACWY meningococcal vaccine as a control.

The chain recombines TRBV29-1 with TRBJ1-1; D is unresolved. This CDR3 is built from 12 residues. Germline loops: CDR1 SQVTM, CDR2 ANQGSEA. The ends were cut back, 5 bases at V and 0 bases at J, with 7 bases in the middle. The CDR3 sequence is CSVRNMNTEAFF. As DNA, the CDR3 is TGCAGCGTTCGGAATATGAACACTGAAGCTTTCTTT.

This clone has only one observation. V usage is TRBV10-3 and J usage is TRBJ2-7; D is perhaps TRBD1 (6 bases). The CDR3 loop spans 12 amino acids. V gave up 5 bases and J gave up 6 bases, with 11 bases separating them. Germline CDR1 and CDR2: ENHRY and SYGVKD. The CDR3 here is CAISYTGSEQYF. The CDR3 DNA reads as TGTGCCATCAGTTACACAGGGTCCGAGCAGTACTTC.

The CDR3 DNA reads TGTGCCAGTAGTGGGGGAACCGGGAATTCACCCCTCCACTTT. Protein sequence: CASSGGTGNSPLHF. The chain links TRBV19 to TRBJ1-6; tentatively, D is TRBD1 (5 bases). This CDR3 has 14 amino acids. The germline V and J ends were trimmed by 5 bases and 7 bases, with 12 bases remaining between them. In germline, CDR1 is LNHDA, CDR2 SQIVND (reference sequence). Combining the CDR3 with reference TRBV19 and TRBJ1-6 gives the whole variable domain DGGITQSPKYLFRKEGQNVTLSCEQNLNHDAMYWYRQDPGQGLRLIYYSQIVNDFQKGDIAEGYSVSREKKESFPLTVTSAQKNPTAFYLCASSGGTGNSPLHFGNGTRLTVT.

The J gene is TRBJ2-5, the V gene TRBV24-1; 9 bases align to TRBD1. V shed 1 base and J 2 bases; nucleotides not matched to a gene: 4. The CDR3 loop spans 16 amino acids. The germline V gene has CDR1 KGHDR and CDR2 SFDVKD. The CDR3 DNA follows: TGTGCCACCAGTGATTTAGGGGGACAGGGACAAGAGACCCAGTACTTC. It specifies CATSDLGGQGQETQYF.

The rearrangement joins TRBV7-9 to TRBJ1-1; TRBD1 might be the D (5 bases). CDR1 and CDR2 (germline): SEHNR, FQNEAQ (reference sequence). The CDR3 has 15 amino acids. Between the trimmed V and J ends, which lost 5 bases and 6 bases, there was a span of 19 bases. The CDR3: CASSRAGAFGAEAFF. The CDR3 region has the DNA TGTGCCAGCAGCCGAGCCGGGGCCTTCGGCGCTGAAGCTTTCTTT.

The J gene is TRBJ1-1, the V gene TRBV19; a weak D match, TRBD1 (5 bases). The V end was cut by 3 bases, the J end by 1 base, with 6 bases between. Germline lookup yields CDR1 LNHDA and CDR2 SQIVND (reference sequence). The CDR3 has 13 amino acids. The CDR3 DNA is TGTGCCAGTAGTATGGGGGGGAACACTGAAGCTTTCTTT. This encodes CASSMGGNTEAFF.

The rearrangement links TRBV28 to TRBJ2-1; 9 nucleotides match TRBD2. The germline gives CDR1 MDHEN, CDR2 SYDVKM. The CDR3 spans 15 residues. V gave up 1 base and J gave up 5 bases; unmatched junction bases: 3. The CDR3 here is CASSLLAGANNEQFF. As DNA, the CDR3 is TGTGCCAGCAGTTTATTAGCGGGGGCTAACAATGAGCAGTTCTTC.

The chain couples TRBV29-1 to TRBJ1-1; TRBD1 might be the D (6 bases). Trimming left V 4 bases short and J 0 bases short, with 9 bases between. The CDR3 is 13 residues long. Germline V gene lookup returns CDR1 SQVTM and CDR2 ANQGSEA. In nucleotides, the CDR3 is TGCAGCGTTGGCGGACAGTTGAACACTGAAGCTTTCTTT. It encodes CSVGGQLNTEAFF. The whole variable domain, filled in from reference TRBV29-1 and TRBJ1-1, reads SAVISQKPSRDICQRGTSLTIQCQVDSQVTMMFWYRQQPGQSLTLIATANQGSEATYESGFVIDKFPISRPNLTFSTLTVSNMSPEDSSIYLCSVGGQLNTEAFFGQGTRLTVV.

Only one count was recorded for this clone. This chain connects TRBV11-2 to TRBJ2-4; D is perhaps TRBD1 or TRBD2 (6 bases each). V lost 1 base and J lost 8, with 15 bases in between. Per germline, CDR1 SGHAT and CDR2 FQNNGV. The length of the CDR3 is 15 residues. The CDR3 sequence: CASSLVGGGLDIQYF. The DNA for the CDR3 is TGTGCCAGCAGCTTAGTTGGAGGGGGGTTGGACATTCAGTACTTC.

The chain joins TRBV11-3 to TRBJ2-1; no clear D gene. The CDR3 length is 15 residues. Germline V CDR1 and CDR2: SGHNT, YENEEA. Trimming left V 0 bases short and J 8 bases short, with 14 bases between. The CDR3 loop is CASSLDVGLSDEQFF. The CDR3 coding sequence is TGTGCCAGCAGCTTAGATGTGGGCCTGAGCGATGAGCAGTTCTTC.

CDR3 in DNA: TGCAGCGTTGACAAGGCGGGGGGAACAGATACGCAGTATTTT. This sequence encodes CSVDKAGGTDTQYF. This sequence joins TRBV29-1 and TRBJ2-3, with 8 bases identical to TRBD2. Trimming at V came to 3 bases and at J to 3 bases, leaving 5 bases not matched to a gene. This CDR3 has 14 amino acids. The V gene's germline CDR1 is SQVTM and CDR2 ANQGSEA.

The V call is TRBV20-1, the J call TRBJ2-3, with a tentative D call TRBD2 (5 bases). The V and J ends lost 6 bases and 4 bases respectively, with 8 bases between them. This CDR3 is built from 11 residues. Germline V gene sequence: CDR1 DFQATT, CDR2 SNEGSKA (reference sequence). DNA of the CDR3: TGCAGTGCGGACTCGGCAGATACGCAGTATTTT. Translated: CSADSADTQYF.

The chain joins TRBV3-1 (or the pseudogene TRBV3-2) to TRBJ1-1; D is possibly TRBD1 (5 bases). V lost 2 bases to trimming and J lost 4 bases, with 11 bases between them. CDR1 and CDR2 from the germline V gene are LGHDT and YNNKEL (reference sequence). CDR3 size: 14 residues. The CDR3 spells CASSQRGWGTEAFF. The CDR3 bases are TGTGCCAGCAGCCAAAGGGGTTGGGGCACTGAAGCTTTCTTT.

The chain recombines TRBV11-2 with TRBJ2-7, with D tentatively TRBD1 (5 bases). The CDR3 consists of 13 residues. Germline V lookup: CDR1 SGHAT, CDR2 FQNNGV. The ends were cut back, 5 bases at V and 7 bases at J, with 15 bases in the middle. CDR3 DNA sequence: TGTGCCAGCAGCCTTCCTCCGGCAGGGGAGCAGTACTTC. Its translation: CASSLPPAGEQYF.

The rearrangement links TRBV5-6 to TRBJ2-1; no definite D call. This CDR3 has 11 amino acids. The V and J ends lost 1 base and 8 bases respectively, with 4 bases between them. Germline V gene sequence: CDR1 SGHDT, CDR2 YYEEEE. This CDR3 is CASSLPHEQFF. The CDR3 DNA follows: TGTGCCAGCAGCTTGCCCCATGAGCAGTTCTTC.

The chain employs TRBV6-5 and TRBJ2-1; D might be TRBD1 or TRBD2, each matching 6 bases. The germline V gene has CDR1 MNHEY and CDR2 SVGAGI. Trimming took off 7 bases at V and 10 bases at J, with 17 bases between the two ends. The CDR3 sequence is 13 residues long. The CDR3 DNA reads as TGTGCCAGCAACCGCCTCACGGGGGCCGAGCAGTTCTTC. Its translation: CASNRLTGAEQFF.

This rearrangement joins TRBV15 to TRBJ2-5, with D possibly called TRBD1 or TRBD2 (5 bases each). CDR3 length: 14 residues. V lost 2 bases and J 1 base, leaving 8 bases between the germline ends. Per the germline V gene, CDR1 is LNHNV and CDR2 is YYDKDF (reference sequence). As DNA, the CDR3 is TGTGCCACCAGCAGAACTAGGGGCCAAGAGACCCAGTACTTC. It encodes CATSRTRGQETQYF.

The V gene is TRBV7-3, the J gene TRBJ1-1; no clear D gene. The CDR3 loop spans 14 amino acids. CDR1 is SGHTA and CDR2 is FQGTGA in the germline V gene. V was pared by 2 bases and J by 0 bases, with 7 bases between. The CDR3 DNA reads TGTGCCAGCAGCTTATACCCATTGAACACTGAAGCTTTCTTT. It codes for CASSLYPLNTEAFF.

The V and J genes are TRBV27 and TRBJ2-7; weak D call: TRBD2 (7 bases). V was pared by 4 bases and J by 2 bases, with 9 bases between. CDR3 length: 13 amino acids. Germline CDR1 is MNHEY and CDR2 is SMNVEV (reference sequence). The CDR3 reads CASSSGGPYEQYF. In nucleotides, the CDR3 is TGTGCCAGCAGTTCGGGGGGCCCCTACGAGCAGTACTTC.

This chain joins TRBV5-8 and TRBJ1-2; unclear D gene. The CDR3 totals 11 residues. V lost 2 bases to trimming and J lost 9 bases, with 8 bases between them. Germline V gene lookup returns CDR1 SGHTS and CDR2 YDEGEE. The CDR3 sequence is CASSLGRRYTF. CDR3 coding DNA: TGTGCCAGCAGCTTAGGCAGGCGCTACACCTTC.